This TCR beta chain was sequenced for a study of OX40 agonist ivuxolimab in advanced cancers. Study-level points and caveats: Circulating CD4+ and CD8+ T cells showed clonal expansion by week 6 at 0.1 to 3.0 mg/kg. The study found that CD8+ T cells averaged more expanded clones than CD4+.

The CDR3 has 15 residues. Germline lookup yields CDR1 MNHEY and CDR2 SVGAGI. The trim removed 5 bases at V and 7 bases at J, leaving 10 bases unmatched. Some clones are missing from TCRdb's copy, which holds only in-frame ones; the method was immunoSEQ multiplex PCR. The sample includes some 60,000 clones, about 90% of them seen just once. Details on this clone: Its matching antigen is unknown.

Sample: CD4+ or CD8+ T cells sorted from blood, taken in a trial of the OX40 agonist ivuxolimab. The source of this sequence is an adult with an advanced solid tumor such as melanoma, head and neck, liver or kidney cancer. The rearrangement joins TRBV6-5 to TRBJ1-5; 8 nucleotides agree with TRBD1. The CDR3 DNA sequence: TGTGCCAGCAGTCTTTCCAGGGGGCCAGGGCAGCCCCAGCATTTT. This sequence encodes CASSLSRGPGQPQHF.